The sequence of this T cell receptor (beta chain) was determined in a study of blood T cell repertoires in COVID-19. The table came from immunoSEQ multiplex PCR; TCRdb's copy has only in-frame clones and leaves some out. The repertoire holds roughly 300,000 clones, with about 82% as singletons. This clone was counted a single time. Germline values: CDR1 KGHSH, CDR2 LQKENI. CDR3 length: 15 residues. Trimming cost V 0 bases and J 6 bases, with 11 bases left between them. The chain uses TRBV18 and TRBJ2-2; D possibly corresponds to TRBD2 (5 bases). The TCR was taken from a woman aged 45-65 years with acute or convalescent COVID-19. Sequenced material: peripheral blood. CDR3 coding DNA: TGTGCCAGCTCACCACCGGCGGGTGGGCCCGGGGAGCTGTTTTTT. As protein: CASSPPAGGPGELFF.